Sequencing of this TCR beta chain was carried out in a study of blood T cells in healthy people across ages (dated by TCRdb to 2014 to 2015). In the study overall: Template switching captured roughly one uniquely barcoded TCR beta cDNA molecule per two T cells in model experiments. To track age-related changes in TCR beta repertoire diversity, the study relied on deep sequencing normalized with unique cDNA molecular identifiers. Four age groups were formed from the donors: young (average about 15 years), middle-aged (around 41), aged (62) and long-lived (more than 75). To avoid experimental bias, donors of different ages were distributed randomly across sequencing lanes. The study analyzed two additional independent replicas of 1 million unique cDNA reads from the same blood draw for two donors, one aged 18 to 30 and one aged 80 or older. What the authors observed across the whole study: Observed TCR beta diversity per million T cells fell roughly linearly with age, and a significant reduction was already apparent by age roughly 40. Bulk unsorted PBMC profiling prevented conclusive comparison of naive and antigen-experienced compartments. Because donor CMV infection status was unknown, age-related changes in expanded clonotypes were potentially confounded. Estimates of total diversity based on one million sequenced T cells were regarded as lower bounds and as underestimates. The long-lived group showed more naive CD4+ T cells, fewer expanded clones and increased TCR diversity than the aged group, suggesting age selection. The percentage of naive T cells measured by flow cytometry correlated strongly with observed TCR beta diversity.

The protocol used for the library was 5' RACE. The instrument given in TCRdb is Illumina HiSeq 2500. A second PCR of roughly 7 to 11 cycles was performed with a sample-barcoded 5' primer and a J-beta primer mix. A unique molecular identifier was introduced onto each TCR beta cDNA molecule by a template-switch 5' adaptor carrying 12 random nucleotides. At least 2.5 million CDR3-containing paired-end reads were obtained from each sample. All of the RNA was converted into first-strand cDNA using the Mint cDNA synthesis kit, with a TRBC-specific oligonucleotide serving as the primer. Following uracil-DNA glycosylase treatment, a first 18-cycle PCR with universal primers M1SS and BC2_uni_R was performed on all cDNA. The authors' analysis ran thus. For normalization, 1 million high-quality reads were randomly selected from each sample, with every read carrying a distinct molecular identifier. Reads sharing molecular identifiers were discarded rather than binned into consensus sequences. CDR3 identification, clonotype clustering and error correction used MiTCR with a Q25 quality threshold and the strictest error-elimination algorithm. A nonparametric unseen species model with Euler transformation was used to estimate lower-bound total TCR beta diversity. TCRdb reanalyzed the raw reads on its own, using fastp at Q25 for trimming and MiXCR for clone calling, and kept in-frame beta chains. Rows merge per CDR3 protein into single entries with the most common DNA and genes. The V and J calls were not made by the authors but by TCRdb's processing. For this sample there are some 1.5 million distinct CDR3 sequences; 35% to 45% appear just once. The ten largest clones represent about 3.8% of the sample.

The CDR3 measures 13 amino acids from cysteine to phenylalanine. This entry keeps only the CDR3 DNA: 39 bases, framed from base 1. CDR1 and CDR2, per the germline V gene, are MNHEY and SVGEGT. A distance of 16 bases separates the germline ends of V and J, which lose 6 bases and 10 bases respectively. Regarding this clonotype: Its antigen is currently not known. No much larger clone exists at a distance of one base, and base qualities are not known.

The 39 donors, aged about 6 to 100 years, were systemically healthy Caucasian individuals from Russia. Approximately 9 milliliters of peripheral blood were collected from each donor into EDTA-treated Vacutainer tubes. Ficoll-Paque density-gradient centrifugation was used to isolate PBMCs, with at least 7 million per sample. Trizol reagent was used to extract total RNA from PBMCs, with at least 5 micrograms per sample. For every donor, flow cytometry on a PBMC aliquot measured the percentage of naive CD45RAhigh/CD27high T cells. The clonotype comes from a young woman in good health. The chain joins TRBV6-2 or TRBV6-3 to TRBJ2-1; the D gene could be TRBD1 or TRBD2, each one agreeing over 5 bases. Sequenced input: blood. The DNA sequence is TGTGCCAGCAGGTCGGGACCTCTCAACGAGCAGTTCTTC. It translates to CASRSGPLNEQFF.